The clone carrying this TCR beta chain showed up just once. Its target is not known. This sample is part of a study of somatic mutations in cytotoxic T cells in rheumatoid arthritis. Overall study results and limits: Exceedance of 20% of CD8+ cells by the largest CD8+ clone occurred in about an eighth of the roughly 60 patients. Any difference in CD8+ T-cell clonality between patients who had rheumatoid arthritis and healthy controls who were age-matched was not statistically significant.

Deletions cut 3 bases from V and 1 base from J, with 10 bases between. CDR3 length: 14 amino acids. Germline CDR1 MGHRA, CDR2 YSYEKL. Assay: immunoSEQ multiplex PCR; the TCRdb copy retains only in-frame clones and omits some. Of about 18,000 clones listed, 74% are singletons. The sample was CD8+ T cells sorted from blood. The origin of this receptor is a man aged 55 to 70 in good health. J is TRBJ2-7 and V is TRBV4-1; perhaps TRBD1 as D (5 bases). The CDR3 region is CASSHQQESYEQYF. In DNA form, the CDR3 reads TGCGCCAGCAGCCATCAACAGGAATCCTACGAGCAGTACTTC.